This passage covers 20 T cell receptor beta chains from one sample sequenced in a study of OX40 agonist ivuxolimab in advanced cancers. Only in-frame clones appear in the TCRdb table, and some are missing; sequencing was by immunoSEQ multiplex PCR. The sample consists of about 110,000 clones, 89% of them appearing once. This material consisted of CD4+ or CD8+ T cells sorted from blood, taken in a trial of the OX40 agonist ivuxolimab. The receptors derive from an adult with an advanced solid tumor such as melanoma, head and neck, liver or kidney cancer.

V is TRBV5-4 and J is TRBJ2-7; 9 bases match TRBD1. The CDR3 covers 14 residues. The J segment lost 4 bases and the V segment lost 4 bases, leaving 6 bases of the junction unmatched. Germline V lookup: CDR1 SGHNT, CDR2 YYREEE (reference sequence). The CDR3 sequence: CASSAGQGSYEQYF. The CDR3 nucleotides read TGTGCCAGCAGCGCGGGACAGGGTAGTTACGAGCAGTACTTC.

V usage is TRBV15 and J usage is TRBJ1-5; perhaps TRBD1 as D (5 bases). The CDR3 sequence is 13 residues long. Between the trimmed V and J ends, which lost 11 bases and 6 bases, there was a span of 17 bases. The germline V gene has CDR1 LNHNV and CDR2 YYDKDF (reference sequence). This CDR3 is CAAGQGLGQPQHF. CDR3 in DNA: TGTGCCGCAGGCCAGGGTCTTGGTCAGCCCCAGCATTTT. The whole variable domain, filled in from reference TRBV15 and TRBJ1-5, reads DAMVIQNPRYQVTQFGKPVTLSCSQTLNHNVMYWYQQKSSQAPKLLFHYYDKDFNNEADTPDNFQSRRPNTSFCFLDIRSPGLGDTAMYLCAAGQGLGQPQHFGDGTRLSIL.

The rearrangement joins TRBV6-5 to TRBJ1-1; D is perhaps TRBD1 (6 bases). Trimming removed 6 bases at V and 5 bases at J, with 13 bases between. The germline CDR1 and CDR2 sequences are MNHEY and SVGAGI. The CDR3 is made up of 13 amino acids. The CDR3 is CASRGQGWTEAFF. As DNA, the CDR3 is TGTGCCAGCAGGGGGCAGGGGTGGACTGAAGCTTTCTTT.

This CDR3 is CASSPSVLAPNEQYF. For the CDR3, the DNA is TGTGCCAGCTCACCATCCGTACTAGCACCGAACGAGCAGTACTTC. The gene calls are TRBV18 and TRBJ2-7; tentative D call: TRBD2 (6 bases). CDR3 length: 15 residues. V shed 2 bases and J shed 5 bases, with 16 bases lying between them. Germline V gene lookup returns CDR1 KGHSH and CDR2 LQKENI.

The CDR3 reads CASSLSGKDQFF. CDR3 sequence (DNA): TGTGCCAGCAGCTTAAGCGGGAAGGACCAGTTCTTC. This chain connects TRBV11-3 to TRBJ2-1; 7 bases fit TRBD2. V was clipped by 2 bases and J by 13 bases; unmatched bases: 5. Germline V gene sequence: CDR1 SGHNT, CDR2 YENEEA. The CDR3 is 12 residues long. The full variable domain, in which reference TRBV11-3 and TRBJ2-1 provide the parts outside the CDR3, is EAGVVQSPRYKIIEKKQPVAFWCNPISGHNTLYWYLQNLGQGPELLIRYENEEAVDDSQLPKDRFSAERLKGVDSTLKIQPAELGDSAVYLCASSLSGKDQFFGPGTRLTVL.

The chain is built from TRBV5-1 and TRBJ2-2; no firm D call. Trimming took 0 bases from V and 2 from J, leaving 5 bases between them. CDR3 size: 14 residues. The V gene's germline CDR1 is SGHRS and CDR2 YFSETQ. CDR3 DNA: TGCGCCAGCAGCTTGGCTTTCAACACCGGGGAGCTGTTTTTT. It specifies CASSLAFNTGELFF.

This chain joins TRBV4-3 and TRBJ1-4; D not certain. Germline V gene sequence: CDR1 LGHNA, CDR2 YSLEER. V shed 4 bases and J shed 7 bases, with 25 bases lying between them. The CDR3 covers 18 residues. The CDR3 nucleotides read TGCGCCAGCAGCCTCCGGGTAGGGATAGGTCAAGCTGGTGAAAAACTGTTTTTT. Translation gives CASSLRVGIGQAGEKLFF.

The gene calls are TRBV19 and TRBJ1-1, with 7 nucleotides matching TRBD1. In germline, CDR1 is LNHDA, CDR2 SQIVND (reference sequence). This CDR3 is built from 14 residues. V lost 4 bases to trimming and J lost 9 bases; unmatched junction nucleotides: 11. CDR3 sequence reads: CASSKGTETLKAFF. The CDR3 bases are TGTGCCAGTAGTAAAGGGACAGAGACACTGAAAGCTTTCTTT. Variable domain in full (rest from reference TRBV19 and TRBJ1-1): DGGITQSPKYLFRKEGQNVTLSCEQNLNHDAMYWYRQDPGQGLRLIYYSQIVNDFQKGDIAEGYSVSREKKESFPLTVTSAQKNPTAFYLCASSKGTETLKAFFGQGTRLTVV.

The CDR3 nucleotides are TGTGCTTCTAAGTCCGCTAGCGGGGGGGGTGAGACCCAGTACTTC. Protein product: CASKSASGGGETQYF. J is TRBJ2-5 and V is TRBV19; 12 bases fit TRBD2. The CDR3 is made up of 15 amino acids. CDR1 LNHDA and CDR2 SQIVND come from the germline V gene (reference sequence).

V is TRBV11-2 and J is TRBJ2-1; D possibly matches TRBD1 or TRBD2 (5 bases each). This CDR3 region has 14 residues. The V end lost 5 bases, the J end lost 3 bases, and 11 bases lay between the germline ends. Germline CDR1 is SGHAT and CDR2 is FQNNGV. The CDR3 sequence is CASSHRDHYNEQFF. In DNA, the CDR3 is TGTGCCAGCAGCCATAGGGACCACTACAATGAGCAGTTCTTC.

The J gene is TRBJ1-1, the V gene TRBV7-6, with D possibly being TRBD1 (6 bases). Germline CDR1 SGHVS, CDR2 FNYEAQ. V gave up 2 bases and J gave up 8 bases, with 12 bases separating them. This CDR3 is built from 13 residues. DNA of the CDR3: TGTGCCAGCAGCTTACGGCGGACAGAAGAAGCTTTCTTT. It codes for CASSLRRTEEAFF.

The chain links TRBV7-2 to TRBJ2-3; possible D gene TRBD1, 5 bases. Per the germline V gene, CDR1 is SGHTA and CDR2 is FQGNSA. The CDR3 is 14 amino acids. Trimming left V 5 bases short and J 3 bases short, with 12 bases between. This CDR3 is CASSAQGRTDTQYF. The CDR3 nucleotides read TGTGCCAGCAGCGCCCAGGGAAGGACAGATACGCAGTATTTT.

V and J are TRBV6-5 and TRBJ2-7; 8 bases align to TRBD2. The CDR3 has 16 amino acids. Unmatched junction bases numbered 11, after V lost 4 bases and J lost 3 bases. From germline, CDR1 is MNHEY and CDR2 SVGAGI. DNA for the CDR3: TGTGCCAGCAGTTCAATAGGAGCGGGGGTAGGCTACGAGCAGTACTTC. It codes for CASSSIGAGVGYEQYF.

V is TRBV15 and J is TRBJ1-6; unclear D gene. V shed 0 bases and J shed 12 bases, with 15 bases lying between them. Germline CDR1 is LNHNV and CDR2 is YYDKDF (reference sequence). The CDR3 runs to 15 residues. Here the CDR3 DNA reads TGTGCCACCAGCAGAGATCCGGGCAAGGTGAGACCCCTCCACTTT. It is translated as CATSRDPGKVRPLHF.

The V gene is TRBV7-9, the J gene TRBJ1-1; D may be TRBD1 (5 bases). The CDR3 runs 14 residues. Germline V CDR1 and CDR2: SEHNR, FQNEAQ (reference sequence). The V and J ends lost 6 bases and 5 bases respectively, with 16 bases between them. The CDR3 sequence is CASRPDSKSTEAFF. The CDR3, as DNA: TGTGCCAGCAGACCCGACAGTAAAAGTACTGAAGCTTTCTTT.

The gene calls are TRBV4-3 and TRBJ1-1; the D gene is possibly TRBD1 (6 bases). Per the germline V gene, CDR1 is LGHNA and CDR2 is YSLEER. The CDR3 sequence is 14 residues long. Trimming shortened V by 1 base and J by 7 bases, and 13 bases separated the two germline ends. The CDR3 region is CASSQVDRRGEAFF. CDR3 nucleotide sequence: TGCGCCAGCAGCCAAGTCGACAGGCGCGGTGAAGCTTTCTTT.

The chain carries TRBV30 and TRBJ1-1; no reliable D call. Germline CDR1 GTSNPN, CDR2 SVGIG (reference sequence). This CDR3 has 12 residues. V lost 4 bases, J lost 8 bases, and 14 bases lay in between. CDR3 loop: CAWTVLSREAFF. CDR3 bases: TGTGCCTGGACCGTACTGAGTCGGGAAGCTTTCTTT.

This chain links TRBV18 with TRBJ2-3; TRBD1 is a possible D gene (6 bases). CDR3 length: 15 residues. The V end lost 2 bases, the J end lost 4 bases, and 13 bases lay between the germline ends. Germline lookup yields CDR1 KGHSH and CDR2 LQKENI. CDR3 sequence: CASSPWTEASDTQYF. CDR3 sequence (DNA): TGTGCCAGCTCACCATGGACAGAGGCATCAGATACGCAGTATTTT.

The gene calls are TRBV28 and TRBJ2-6; D is perhaps TRBD1 (5 bases). Germline CDR1 is MDHEN and CDR2 is SYDVKM. Trimming took off 4 bases at V and 0 bases at J, with 16 bases between the two ends. CDR3 length: 18 amino acids. Here the CDR3 reads CASSSGVQVYSGANVLTF. The CDR3 bases are TGTGCCAGCAGTTCCGGCGTACAGGTGTACTCTGGGGCCAACGTCCTGACTTTC.

The rearrangement links TRBV10-3 to TRBJ2-5, with D hard to call. CDR1 and CDR2 from the germline V gene are ENHRY and SYGVKD. This CDR3 is 13 amino acids long. Trimming took 10 bases from V and 5 from J, leaving 17 bases between them. CDR3: CATLGDVPETQYF. CDR3 sequence (DNA): TGTGCCACCCTGGGTGACGTTCCGGAGACCCAGTACTTC.